This T cell receptor (beta chain) was identified in a study of blood T cell repertoires in COVID-19. Overall study context: Material from acute and convalescent COVID-19 was sourced from the United States, Italy and Spain.

This clone has only one observation. Adults between about 18 and 95 years of age took part from 20 to 25 US areas. Before being deemed recovered, Cohort 3 donors had two negative PCRs, clearance, or symptom resolution. Per the original methods: Researchers report that nucleated cell counts were estimated from reference gene primer amplification. Clones were read by immunoSEQ multiplex PCR, and TCRdb kept only the in-frame ones, dropping some. For V, J and clone size, that table is used; D and trimming come from the DNA. The sample has about 260,000 clones; roughly 90% are singletons. Sequenced: PBMCs or T cells enriched from blood (not recorded which). This clonotype was sampled from a woman in her forties or fifties who had recovered from COVID-19.

The CDR3 loop reads CASTVTGAMNTEAFF. In nucleotides, the CDR3 is TGTGCCAGTACTGTGACAGGGGCTATGAACACTGAAGCTTTCTTT. The rearrangement joins TRBV19 to TRBJ1-1, with 8 positions matching TRBD1. The CDR3 has 15 amino acids. Trimming at V came to 7 bases and at J to 0 bases, leaving 7 bases not matched to a gene. Germline-derived CDR1 and CDR2 are LNHDA and SQIVND (reference sequence). The full variable domain, rest sourced from reference TRBV19 and TRBJ1-1, is DGGITQSPKYLFRKEGQNVTLSCEQNLNHDAMYWYRQDPGQGLRLIYYSQIVNDFQKGDIAEGYSVSREKKESFPLTVTSAQKNPTAFYLCASTVTGAMNTEAFFGQGTRLTVV.